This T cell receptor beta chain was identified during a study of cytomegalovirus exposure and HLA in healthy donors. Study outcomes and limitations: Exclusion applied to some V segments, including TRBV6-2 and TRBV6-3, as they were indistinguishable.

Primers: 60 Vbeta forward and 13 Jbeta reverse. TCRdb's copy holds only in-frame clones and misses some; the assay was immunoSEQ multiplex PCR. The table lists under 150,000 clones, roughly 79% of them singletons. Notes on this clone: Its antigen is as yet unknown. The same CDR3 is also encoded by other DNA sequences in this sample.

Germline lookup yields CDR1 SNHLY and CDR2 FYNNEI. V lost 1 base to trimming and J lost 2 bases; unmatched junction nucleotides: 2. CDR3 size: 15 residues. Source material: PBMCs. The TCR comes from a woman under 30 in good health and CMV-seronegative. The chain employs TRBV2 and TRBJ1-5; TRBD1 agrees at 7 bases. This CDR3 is CASSEGQGGNQPQHF. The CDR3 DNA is TGTGCCAGCAGTGAAGGACAGGGTGGCAATCAGCCCCAGCATTTT.